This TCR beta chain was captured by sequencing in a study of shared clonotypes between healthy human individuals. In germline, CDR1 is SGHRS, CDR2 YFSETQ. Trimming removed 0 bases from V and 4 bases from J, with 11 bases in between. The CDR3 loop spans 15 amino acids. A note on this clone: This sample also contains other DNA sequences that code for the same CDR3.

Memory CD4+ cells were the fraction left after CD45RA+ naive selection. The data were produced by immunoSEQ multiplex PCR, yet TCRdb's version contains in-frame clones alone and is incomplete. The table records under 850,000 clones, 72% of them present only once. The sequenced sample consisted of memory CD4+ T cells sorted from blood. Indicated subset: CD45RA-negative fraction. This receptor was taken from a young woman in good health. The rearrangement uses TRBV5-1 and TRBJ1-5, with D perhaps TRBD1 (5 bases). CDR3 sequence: CASSLDGGTNQPQHF. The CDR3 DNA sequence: TGCGCCAGCAGCTTGGATGGGGGAACAAATCAGCCCCAGCATTTT.